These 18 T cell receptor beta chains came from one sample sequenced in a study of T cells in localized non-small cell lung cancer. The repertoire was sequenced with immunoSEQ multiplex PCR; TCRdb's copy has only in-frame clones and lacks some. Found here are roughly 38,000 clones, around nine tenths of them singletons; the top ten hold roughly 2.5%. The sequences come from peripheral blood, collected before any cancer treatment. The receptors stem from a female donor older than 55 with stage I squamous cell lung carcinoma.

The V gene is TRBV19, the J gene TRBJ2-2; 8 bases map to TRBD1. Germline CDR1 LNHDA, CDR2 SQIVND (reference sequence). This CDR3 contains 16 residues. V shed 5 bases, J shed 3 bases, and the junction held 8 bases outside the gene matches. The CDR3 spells CASSPWTGQDTGELFF. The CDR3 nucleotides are TGTGCCAGTAGTCCTTGGACAGGGCAGGACACCGGGGAGCTGTTTTTT.

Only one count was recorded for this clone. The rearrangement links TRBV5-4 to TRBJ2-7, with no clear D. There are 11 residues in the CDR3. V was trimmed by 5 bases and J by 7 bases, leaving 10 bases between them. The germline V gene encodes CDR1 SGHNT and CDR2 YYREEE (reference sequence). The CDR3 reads CASSLVGEQYF. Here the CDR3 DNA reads TGTGCCAGCAGTTTAGTCGGTGAGCAGTACTTC.

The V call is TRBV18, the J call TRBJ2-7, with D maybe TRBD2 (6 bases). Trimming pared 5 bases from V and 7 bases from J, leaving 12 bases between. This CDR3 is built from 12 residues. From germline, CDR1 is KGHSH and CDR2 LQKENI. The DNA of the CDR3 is TGTGCCAGCTCAAGACTAGGGGAAGAGCAGTACTTC. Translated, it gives CASSRLGEEQYF.

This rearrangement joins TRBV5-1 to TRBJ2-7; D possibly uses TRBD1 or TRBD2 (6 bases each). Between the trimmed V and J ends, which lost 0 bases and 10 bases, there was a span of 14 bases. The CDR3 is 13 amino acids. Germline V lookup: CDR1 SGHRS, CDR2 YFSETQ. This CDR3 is CASSLVVGGEQYF. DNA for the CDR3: TGCGCCAGCAGCTTGGTCGTGGGGGGCGAACAGTACTTC.

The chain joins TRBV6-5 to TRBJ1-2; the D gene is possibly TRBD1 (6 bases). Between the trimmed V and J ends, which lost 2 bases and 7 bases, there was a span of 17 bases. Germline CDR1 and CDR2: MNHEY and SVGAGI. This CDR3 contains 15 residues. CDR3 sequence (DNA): TGTGCCAGCAGTTACACAACCGGGACAATGTCTGGCTACACCTTC. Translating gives CASSYTTGTMSGYTF.

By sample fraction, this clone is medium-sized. CDR3 nucleotide sequence: TGTGCCAGCAGCTTAGGGACAGGGACTTCAGGGGGATATGGCTACACCTTC. Its translation: CASSLGTGTSGGYGYTF. V and J are TRBV7-2 and TRBJ1-2, with 8 bases identical to TRBD1. Germline values: CDR1 SGHTA, CDR2 FQGNSA. V was clipped by 1 base and J by 5 bases; unmatched bases: 12. CDR3 size: 17 residues.

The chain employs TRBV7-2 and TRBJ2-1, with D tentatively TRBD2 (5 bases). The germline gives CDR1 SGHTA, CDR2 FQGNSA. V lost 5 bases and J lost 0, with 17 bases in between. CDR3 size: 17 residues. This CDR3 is CASSRQFVGSSYNEQFF. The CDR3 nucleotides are TGTGCCAGCAGCCGCCAATTCGTGGGGAGCTCCTACAATGAGCAGTTCTTC.

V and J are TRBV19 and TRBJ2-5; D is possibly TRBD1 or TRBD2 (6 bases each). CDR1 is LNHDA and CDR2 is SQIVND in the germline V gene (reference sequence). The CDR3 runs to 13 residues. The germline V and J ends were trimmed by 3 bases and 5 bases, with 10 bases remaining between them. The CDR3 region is CASSIQGRETQYF. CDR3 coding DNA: TGTGCCAGTAGTATCCAGGGGAGGGAGACCCAGTACTTC.

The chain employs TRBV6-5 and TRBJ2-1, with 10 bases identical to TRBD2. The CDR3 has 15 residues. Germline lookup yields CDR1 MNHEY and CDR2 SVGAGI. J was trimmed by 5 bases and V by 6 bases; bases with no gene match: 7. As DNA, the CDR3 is TGTGCCAGCAGGCCCCTAGCGGGAGTCCACAATGAGCAGTTCTTC. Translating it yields CASRPLAGVHNEQFF.

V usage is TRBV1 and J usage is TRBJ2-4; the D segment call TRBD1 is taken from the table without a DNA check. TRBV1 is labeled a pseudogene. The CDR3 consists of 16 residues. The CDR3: CTSSQTHVGTGDIQYF. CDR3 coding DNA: TGCACCAGCAGCCAAACTCACGTAGGGACAGGGGACATTCAGTACTTC.

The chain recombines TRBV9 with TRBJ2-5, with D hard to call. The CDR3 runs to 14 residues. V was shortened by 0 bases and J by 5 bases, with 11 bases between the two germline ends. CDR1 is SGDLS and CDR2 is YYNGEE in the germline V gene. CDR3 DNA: TGTGCCAGCAGCGTAGTCCCAGCCGGGGAGACCCAGTACTTC. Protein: CASSVVPAGETQYF.

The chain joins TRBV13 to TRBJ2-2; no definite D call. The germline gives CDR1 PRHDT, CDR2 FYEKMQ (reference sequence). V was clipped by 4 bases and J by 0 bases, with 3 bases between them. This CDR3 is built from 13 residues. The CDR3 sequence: CASSSPNTGELFF. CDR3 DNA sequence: TGTGCCAGCAGCTCCCCGAACACCGGGGAGCTGTTTTTT.

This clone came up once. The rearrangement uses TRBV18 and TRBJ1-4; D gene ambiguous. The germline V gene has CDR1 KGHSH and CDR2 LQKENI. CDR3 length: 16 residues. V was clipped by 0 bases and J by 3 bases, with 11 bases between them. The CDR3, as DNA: TGTGCCAGCTCACCACCGACGACCGCTTCTAATGAAAAACTGTTTTTT. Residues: CASSPPTTASNEKLFF.

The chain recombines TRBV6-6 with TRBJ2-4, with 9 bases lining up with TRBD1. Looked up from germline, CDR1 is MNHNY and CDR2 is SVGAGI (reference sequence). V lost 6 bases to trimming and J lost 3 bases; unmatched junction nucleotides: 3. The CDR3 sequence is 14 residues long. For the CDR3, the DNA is TGTGCCAGCAGCCGACAGGGGGACAAAAACATTCAGTACTTC. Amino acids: CASSRQGDKNIQYF.

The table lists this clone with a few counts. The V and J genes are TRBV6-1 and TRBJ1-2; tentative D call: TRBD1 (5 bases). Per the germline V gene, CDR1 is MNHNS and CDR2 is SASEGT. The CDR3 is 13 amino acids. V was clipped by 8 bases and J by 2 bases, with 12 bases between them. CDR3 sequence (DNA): TGTGCCAGCTGGGGGATTTCCAACTATGGCTACACCTTC. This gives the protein CASWGISNYGYTF.

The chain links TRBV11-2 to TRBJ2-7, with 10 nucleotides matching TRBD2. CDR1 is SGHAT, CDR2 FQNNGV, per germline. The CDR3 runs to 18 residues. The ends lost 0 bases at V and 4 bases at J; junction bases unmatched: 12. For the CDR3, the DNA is TGTGCCAGCAGCTTAGATCTGAGACTAGCGGGTTTTCAATACGAGCAGTACTTC. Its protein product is CASSLDLRLAGFQYEQYF. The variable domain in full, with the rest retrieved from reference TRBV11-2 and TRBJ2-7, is EAGVAQSPRYKIIEKRQSVAFWCNPISGHATLYWYQQILGQGPKLLIQFQNNGVVDDSQLPKDRFSAERLKGVDSTLKIQPAKLEDSAVYLCASSLDLRLAGFQYEQYFGPGTRLTVT.

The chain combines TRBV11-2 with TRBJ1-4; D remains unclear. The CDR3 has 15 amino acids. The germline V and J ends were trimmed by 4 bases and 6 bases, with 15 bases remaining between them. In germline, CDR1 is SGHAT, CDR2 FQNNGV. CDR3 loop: CASSSPTGLYEKLFF. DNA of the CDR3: TGTGCCAGCAGCTCCCCGACGGGCTTATATGAAAAACTGTTTTTT.

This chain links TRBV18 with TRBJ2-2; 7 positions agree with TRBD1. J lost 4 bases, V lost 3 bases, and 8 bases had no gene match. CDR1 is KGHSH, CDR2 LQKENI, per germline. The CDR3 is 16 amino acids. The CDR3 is CASSPPPGGSTGELFF. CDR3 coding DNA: TGTGCCAGCTCACCGCCCCCAGGGGGAAGCACCGGGGAGCTGTTTTTT.